The 27 T cell receptor beta chains given below trace back to one sample, sequenced in a study of CD8+CD57+ T cells in acquired aplastic anemia. All sequencing subjects had displayed CD8+CD57+ cell expansion on flow cytometry. Genomic DNA provided the template from which TCR beta VDJ and CDR3 profiles were obtained. TCRdb reprocessed the reads with MiXCR, giving one entry per CDR3 protein. Here the sample spans 200,000 to 300,000 distinct CDR3 sequences, approximately 86% being singletons. Sequencing was carried out using sorted CD4+, CD8+, or CD8+CD57+ T cells (not recorded which) from PBMCs. The receptors derive from a human donor with aplastic anemia.

With regard to this clonotype: At one end, the junction sequence differs from germline, possibly due to a read error. The chain has TRBV9 and TRBJ2-4; no definite D call. This CDR3 spans 12 amino acids. Germline CDR1 SGDLS, CDR2 YYNGEE. The CDR3: CASGDAGNHEQF. CDR3 sequence (DNA): TGTGCCAGCGGCGATGCTGGGAACCATGAGCAGTTC.

In regard to this clonotype: The junction does not match germline at one end; this may be a read error. The chain recombines TRBV7-8 with TRBJ2-7; 7 bases map to TRBD1. The CDR3 has 13 residues. Germline V gene data show CDR1 as SGHVS and CDR2 as FQNEAQ. The CDR3 spells CASSLYPDGTALF. The CDR3 DNA reads as TGTGCCAGCAGCTTATATCCAGACGGGACAGCCCTCTTC. The whole variable domain, filled in from reference TRBV7-8 and TRBJ2-7, reads GAGVSQSPRYKVAKRGQDVALRCDPISGHVSLFWYQQALGQGPEFLTYFQNEAQLDKSGLPSDRFFAERPEGSVSTLKIQRTQQEDSAVYLCASSLYPDGTALFGPGTRLTVT.

This chain joins TRBV15 and TRBJ2-1; 8 bases are a match to TRBD1. Per the germline V gene, CDR1 is LNHNV and CDR2 is YYDKDF (reference sequence). J lost 9 bases, V lost 0 bases, and 7 bases had no gene match. The CDR3 spans 15 residues. CDR3 nucleotides: TGTGCCACCAGCAGAGATAGACAGGGGAGTACTGAGCAGTTCTTC. This translates into CATSRDRQGSTEQFF.

This clonotype has ten or more counts. The rearrangement links TRBV6-6 to TRBJ1-2, with D possibly TRBD1 on 6 matching bases. V lost 5 bases, J lost 8 bases, and 21 bases lay in between. CDR3 length: 15 residues. Germline V gene data show CDR1 as MNHNY and CDR2 as SVGAGI (reference sequence). CDR3 DNA: TGTGCCAGCAGTCGCGGCCGCAGCGGGACATTCGGCTACACCTTC. Translating gives CASSRGRSGTFGYTF.

The J gene is TRBJ2-3, the V gene TRBV7-8; D assignment may be TRBD1 or TRBD2 (5 bases each). V lost 1 base and J 15 bases, leaving 23 bases between the germline ends. CDR1 SGHVS and CDR2 FQNEAQ come from the germline V gene. The CDR3 has 15 amino acids. The CDR3 loop reads CASSLGGRPATQYYF. The CDR3 DNA reads as TGTGCCAGCAGCTTAGGGGGACGTCCCGCTACGCAGTATTATTTT.

The count of this clonotype is one. The chain recombines TRBV7-2 with TRBJ2-6, with D perhaps matching TRBD2 (5 bases). V shed 3 bases and J shed 12 bases, with 21 bases lying between them. The CDR3 sequence is 16 residues long. The germline gives CDR1 SGHTA, CDR2 FQGNSA. CDR3 loop: CASSLAGSSGDGVLTF. In DNA form, the CDR3 reads TGTGCCAGCAGCTTGGCGGGTAGCTCCGGCGATGGCGTCCTGACTTTC.

The gene calls are TRBV7-2 and TRBJ2-7; TRBD1 agrees at 11 bases. Per the germline V gene, CDR1 is SGHTA and CDR2 is FQGNSA. The ends lost 5 bases at V and 4 bases at J; junction bases unmatched: 4. The CDR3 has 14 amino acids. The chain's CDR3 is CASSIGTGGYEQYF. The DNA of the CDR3 is TGTGCCAGCAGCATCGGGACAGGGGGGTACGAGCAGTACTTC.

This clonotype was recorded a few times. The rearrangement links TRBV2 to TRBJ2-7; a weak D match, TRBD2 (6 bases). The CDR3 spans 12 residues. Looked up from germline, CDR1 is SNHLY and CDR2 is FYNNEI. The CDR3 sequence: CASGDSFYEQYV. DNA for the CDR3: TGTGCCAGCGGGGACTCCTTCTACGAGCAGTACGTT.

A word on this clonotype: Because the CDR3 is missing its conserved closing phenylalanine or tryptophan, this is likely a read error. The V call is TRBV7-9, the J call TRBJ2-3; 7 bases map to TRBD2. J lost 10 bases, V lost 8 bases, and 12 bases had no gene match. Germline values: CDR1 SEHNR, CDR2 FQNEAQ (reference sequence). The CDR3 runs to 13 residues. CDR3 DNA: TGTGCCAGCGGCGTTGAAAGAAGCGGGGCGCAGTATGAG. This gives the protein CASGVERSGAQYE.

The chain couples TRBV11-3 to TRBJ2-1; D unresolved. The CDR3 covers 13 residues. Germline values: CDR1 SGHNT, CDR2 YENEEA. The V gene lost 6 bases and the J gene lost 8 bases, with 14 bases spanning the gap. CDR3 region: CASSDDRIDEQFF. The CDR3 nucleotides read TGTGCCAGCAGTGATGATCGGATAGATGAGCAGTTCTTC. Using reference TRBV11-3 and TRBJ2-1 for the parts outside the CDR3, the full variable domain is EAGVVQSPRYKIIEKKQPVAFWCNPISGHNTLYWYLQNLGQGPELLIRYENEEAVDDSQLPKDRFSAERLKGVDSTLKIQPAELGDSAVYLCASSDDRIDEQFFGPGTRLTVL.

This chain connects TRBV7-9 to TRBJ2-5, with D possibly being TRBD1 (6 bases). The CDR3 sequence is 15 residues long. Trimming took 4 bases from V and 14 from J, leaving 26 bases between them. Germline-derived CDR1 and CDR2 are SEHNR and FQNEAQ (reference sequence). CDR3 DNA sequence: TGTGCCAGCAGCTCCAGGACAGCGGCTATGACGATCAGCTACTTC. This codes for CASSSRTAAMTISYF.

The chain employs TRBV20-1 and TRBJ2-2, with a tentative D call TRBD1 (5 bases). Germline V gene data show CDR1 as DFQATT and CDR2 as SNEGSKA (reference sequence). The CDR3 is made up of 13 amino acids. The germline V and J ends were trimmed by 6 bases and 1 base, with 9 bases remaining between them. CDR3 coding DNA: TGCAGTGCCGGACATCGGAACACCGGGGAGCTGTTTTTT. It codes for CSAGHRNTGELFF.

In the case of this clonotype: Without the conserved terminal phenylalanine or tryptophan, this CDR3 likely stems from a read error. The DNA is omitted, as the CDR3 cannot be located on it reliably, and the CDR3 follows TCRdb's listing. The CDR3: CASSVARNPYNQQFG. The V call is TRBV7-8, the J call TRBJ2-1. Termini included, the CDR3 measures 15 amino acids. Germline values: CDR1 SGHVS, CDR2 FQNEAQ.

As regards this clonotype: A junction boundary mismatches the germline segment, possibly from a read error. The CDR3 spells CASTDRTSGGRSVF. The CDR3 bases are TGTGCCAGCACTGACAGGACTAGCGGGGGAAGGTCGGTGTTT. J is TRBJ2-3 and V is TRBV7-8; 13 bases align to TRBD2. Germline V gene data show CDR1 as SGHVS and CDR2 as FQNEAQ. This CDR3 region has 14 residues.

This chain joins TRBV7-9 and TRBJ2-2; tentative D call: TRBD2 (7 bases). Germline-derived CDR1 and CDR2 are SEHNR and FQNEAQ (reference sequence). V lost 11 bases, J lost 14 bases, and 30 bases lay in between. The CDR3 contains 15 residues. CDR3: CAGQRTRETQYFLFF. The CDR3, as DNA: TGTGCCGGACAGCGGACTAGGGAGACCCAGTACTTCCTGTTTTTT.

The gene calls are TRBV15 and TRBJ2-7; D remains ambiguous. Germline V gene lookup returns CDR1 LNHNV and CDR2 YYDKDF (reference sequence). The CDR3 runs to 15 residues. V was clipped by 3 bases and J by 0 bases, with 12 bases between them. The CDR3 region is CATSSPAVDSYEQYF. For the CDR3, the DNA is TGTGCCACCAGCAGCCCCGCCGTGGACTCCTACGAGCAGTACTTC.

In its sample, this clonotype was seen once. The rearrangement joins TRBV7-6 to TRBJ1-6; D uncertain. V dropped 5 bases and J dropped 7 bases, with 12 bases sitting between them. This CDR3 region has 14 residues. Germline V lookup: CDR1 SGHVS, CDR2 FNYEAQ. The CDR3 bases are TGTGCCAGCAGCCTGAGCACCGAGAATTCACCCCTCCACTTT. Its translation is CASSLSTENSPLHF.

This clonotype was counted a few times. V usage is TRBV19 and J usage is TRBJ1-6, with a possible D match to TRBD1 (6 bases). Germline V gene data show CDR1 as LNHDA and CDR2 as SQIVND (reference sequence). Trimming stripped 10 bases from V and 8 bases from J, with 6 bases between. This CDR3 is 10 amino acids long. The CDR3 loop is CATGDSPLHF. The DNA for the CDR3 is TGTGCCACAGGGGATTCACCCCTCCACTTT. The complete variable domain, with remaining parts taken from reference TRBV19 and TRBJ1-6, reads DGGITQSPKYLFRKEGQNVTLSCEQNLNHDAMYWYRQDPGQGLRLIYYSQIVNDFQKGDIAEGYSVSREKKESFPLTVTSAQKNPTAFYLCATGDSPLHFGNGTRLTVT.

Comment on this clonotype: Without the conserved terminal phenylalanine or tryptophan, this CDR3 likely stems from a read error. It is unclear where the CDR3 begins or ends on the DNA, so no DNA is shown, and the CDR3 is as TCRdb lists it. The chain couples TRBV2 to TRBJ2-1; no check of the table's D call, TRBD1, against the DNA was made. Germline CDR1 is SNHLY and CDR2 is FYNNEI. Ends included, the CDR3 has 16 residues. The CDR3 reads CASSDGGRNEQVVGPG.

This clonotype appeared a single time. The rearrangement links TRBV19 to TRBJ2-7; 8 bases map to TRBD1. This CDR3 is 14 amino acids long. Germline V lookup: CDR1 LNHDA, CDR2 SQIVND (reference sequence). V was clipped by 5 bases and J by 2 bases; unmatched bases: 5. CDR3: CASSFGQGPYEQYF. The CDR3, as DNA: TGTGCCAGTAGTTTTGGACAGGGACCCTACGAGCAGTACTTC.

V and J are TRBV19 and TRBJ1-3; D may be TRBD1 (5 bases). V was pared by 7 bases and J by 3 bases, with 10 bases between. The germline CDR1 and CDR2 sequences are LNHDA and SQIVND (reference sequence). The CDR3 consists of 13 residues. This CDR3 is CASTDSHGNTIYF. As DNA, the CDR3 is TGTGCCAGTACCGACAGCCATGGAAACACCATATATTTT. The variable domain in full, completed from reference TRBV19 and TRBJ1-3, reads DGGITQSPKYLFRKEGQNVTLSCEQNLNHDAMYWYRQDPGQGLRLIYYSQIVNDFQKGDIAEGYSVSREKKESFPLTVTSAQKNPTAFYLCASTDSHGNTIYFGEGSWLTVV.

A note on this clonotype: A junction end diverges from the germline sequence, so it may reflect a read error. The chain uses TRBV9 and TRBJ2-3; no clear D. The germline gives CDR1 SGDLS, CDR2 YYNGEE. The CDR3 runs to 14 residues. The CDR3 sequence: CASSVASDPHTQDF. DNA for the CDR3: TGTGCCAGCAGCGTAGCGTCAGATCCCCATACGCAGGATTTT.

A word on this clonotype: One end of the junction does not line up with germline, which may come from a read error. This sequence joins TRBV7-9 and TRBJ2-5; the D gene is possibly TRBD2 (5 bases). Germline V gene lookup returns CDR1 SEHNR and CDR2 FQNEAQ (reference sequence). CDR3 size: 14 residues. As DNA, the CDR3 is TGTGCCAGCGGGAGTGGCCACAAGGAGCAGACCCTCGAGTTC. Translated: CASGSGHKEQTLEF. The whole variable domain, filled in from reference TRBV7-9 and TRBJ2-5, reads DTGVSQNPRHKITKRGQNVTFRCDPISEHNRLYWYRQTLGQGPEFLTYFQNEAQLEKSRLLSDRFSAERPKGSFSTLEIQRTEQGDSAMYLCASGSGHKEQTLEFGPGTRLLVL.

The rearrangement joins TRBV5-5 to TRBJ2-7; 7 positions agree with TRBD1. Germline-derived CDR1 and CDR2 are SGHKS and YYEKEE (reference sequence). After removal of 4 bases from V and 1 base from J, the junction contained 17 bases not matched to a gene. This CDR3 comprises 18 residues. DNA of the CDR3: TGTGCCAGCAGCCCCCCTGCAAACGGGACAGCCCTTTCCTACGAGCAGTACGTC. As protein: CASSPPANGTALSYEQYV.

In this sample, this clonotype turned up a few times. The V and J genes are TRBV7-2 and TRBJ1-5, with unresolved D. Trimming pared 1 base from V and 2 bases from J, leaving 6 bases between. Germline CDR1 SGHTA, CDR2 FQGNSA. This CDR3 region has 14 residues. The CDR3 bases are TGTGCCAGCAGCTTAGGGACGGGCAATCAGCCCCAGCATTTT. This sequence encodes CASSLGTGNQPQHF.

The chain combines TRBV7-3 with TRBJ1-1; tentatively, D is TRBD1 (6 bases). Germline V gene sequence: CDR1 SGHTA, CDR2 FQGTGA. The CDR3 is 13 residues long. Trimming pared 6 bases from V and 11 bases from J, leaving 19 bases between. The CDR3 DNA sequence: TGTGCCAGCAGATGCACTACAGGGAGTGTTGCTTTCTTT. Translating it yields CASRCTTGSVAFF.

J is TRBJ1-1 and V is TRBV7-2; a possible D gene is TRBD1 (6 bases). The V gene's germline CDR1 is SGHTA and CDR2 FQGNSA. The CDR3 extends over 15 amino acids. V lost 6 bases and J 12 bases, leaving 26 bases between the germline ends. CDR3 in amino acids: CASSITGSPTSSTFF. The CDR3 region has the DNA TGTGCCAGCAGTATAACAGGGTCCCCTACGAGCAGTACTTTCTTT. The full variable domain, completed using reference TRBV7-2 and TRBJ1-1, is GAGVSQSPSNKVTEKGKDVELRCDPISGHTALYWYRQSLGQGLEFLIYFQGNSAPDKSGLPSDRFSAERTGGSVSTLTIQRTQQEDSAVYLCASSITGSPTSSTFFGQGTRLTVV.